This TCR beta chain stems from a study of blood T cells in healthy people across ages (dated by TCRdb to 2013 to 2016). As for the study more broadly: Template switching captured roughly one uniquely barcoded TCR beta cDNA molecule per two T cells in model experiments. The study measured age-related changes in TCR beta repertoire diversity using deep sequencing normalized with unique cDNA molecular identifiers. The donors were divided into four age groups: young (average roughly 15 years), middle-aged (about 40), aged (under 70) and long-lived (more than 75). For two donors (one aged 18 to 30 and one aged 80 or older), the study analyzed two additional independent replicas of 1 million unique cDNA reads from the same blood draw.

Libraries were constructed by 5' RACE. The sample was run on an Illumina HiSeq 2500. A second roughly 6 to 12 cycle PCR used a sample-barcoded 5' primer and a J-beta primer mix. A unique molecular identifier was introduced onto each TCR beta cDNA molecule by a template-switch 5' adaptor carrying 12 random nucleotides. At least 2.5 million CDR3-containing paired-end reads were obtained from each sample. First-strand cDNA synthesis was performed from all RNA using the Mint cDNA synthesis kit, with priming by a TRBC-specific oligonucleotide. Following uracil-DNA glycosylase treatment, all cDNA underwent a first 18-cycle PCR with the universal primers M1SS and BC2_uni_R. In the authors' own workflow: For normalization, 1 million high-quality reads were randomly selected from each sample, with every read carrying a distinct molecular identifier. Reads sharing molecular identifiers were discarded rather than binned into consensus sequences. MiTCR, with a Q25 quality threshold and the strictest error-elimination algorithm, was used for CDR3 identification, clonotype clustering and error correction. A nonparametric unseen species model with Euler transformation was used to estimate a lower bound on total TCR beta diversity. TCRdb's own reprocessing of the public reads used fastp at Q25 and MiXCR and kept productive beta chains. For every CDR3 protein sequence, its rows merge into one entry that carries the most common genes and DNA. The V and J calls shown here were made by TCRdb, not taken from the authors' results. The sample contains nearly 800,000 distinct CDR3 sequences, roughly 25% of them found a single time. Under 4.5% of the sample comes from the top ten.

CDR1 and CDR2 are drawn from the germline V gene: SQVTM, ANQGSEA. The V and J ends are trimmed by 5 bases and 5 bases, leaving 18 bases between them. From cysteine to phenylalanine, the CDR3 is 14 amino acids long. Only CDR3 DNA is held: 42 bases, read in frame from base 1. The donors were roughly 39 Caucasian individuals from Russia, aged about 6 to 100 years, who were systemically healthy. Each donor gave around 9.8 milliliters of peripheral blood, collected into EDTA-treated Vacutainer tubes. Ficoll-Paque density-gradient centrifugation was used to isolate PBMCs, with at least 7 million obtained per sample. Total RNA, at least 6 micrograms per sample, was extracted from PBMCs with Trizol reagent. Naive CD45RAhigh/CD27high T cell percentages were measured by flow cytometry on a PBMC aliquot from every donor. The investigation overall reported the following: Estimates of total diversity from one million sequenced T cells were regarded as lower bounds and underestimates. Because donor CMV infection status was unknown, age-related changes in expanded clonotypes were potentially confounded. Compared with the aged group, more naive CD4+ T cells, fewer expanded clones and increased TCR diversity were shown by the long-lived group, suggesting age selection. Since profiling was done on bulk unsorted PBMCs, naive and antigen-experienced compartments could not be conclusively compared. The percentage of naive T cells measured by flow cytometry correlated strongly with observed TCR beta diversity. Observed TCR beta diversity per million T cells fell roughly linearly with age, and a significant reduction was already apparent by age around 44.

To note about this clonotype: It lacks a known antigen. Qualities for individual bases were not recorded, and no much larger clone is one base off.

These sequences were also reported in another study, on T cells of mothers and their children. The second study's paper adds: The donors were nine systemically healthy Caucasian individuals, made up of three mothers and their six children. cDNA synthesis consumed the entire amount of extracted RNA, loaded at around 1.5 ug RNA in each 15 ul reaction. In the second PCR, the M1S primer added sample barcodes and 2-4 random nucleotides. Over 8 million TCR beta CDR3 reads came from each mother, compared with some 3 million reads from each child. Thymic selection similarly shapes TCR recombination output in related and unrelated pairs, with minor effect from inherited differences. Normalized repertoire overlap was always slightly but never significantly higher in related than unrelated mother-child pairs. No persistent microchimeric T cell clones were found, with a detection sensitivity of roughly 99 clones per million clonotypes. To look for features that set related mother-child pairs apart from unrelated individuals, the researchers ran deep NGS to compare the TCR beta repertoires of mothers and children. The mean age was about 40 +/- 4 years for the mothers and approximately 11 +/- 4 years for the children. After adapters were ligated using NEBNext reagents, the libraries underwent 100+100 nt paired-end sequencing on an Illumina HiSeq 2000. To prevent cross-contamination, the mother and child libraries were prepared a month apart and were sequenced in separate runs. Each donor had between roughly 450,000 and 2,100,000 distinct TCR beta clonotypes identified. Naive TCR beta clonotypes were estimated from low-frequency clonotypes matched to each donor's FACS-determined naive share, without sorting.

Recombination joined TRBV29-1 with TRBJ2-5, with TRBD1 as a weak D call on 5 bases. This TCR derives from a boy younger than 18 in good health. The sequencing input was blood. The DNA sequence reads TGCAGCGTTTACCCCGTGGGGCTACAGGAGACCCAGTACTTC. Translated, this is CSVYPVGLQETQYF. The full variable domain, completed from the reference TRBV29-1 and TRBJ2-5 proteins outside the CDR3, reads SAVISQKPSRDICQRGTSLTIQCQVDSQVTMMFWYRQQPGQSLTLIATANQGSEATYESGFVIDKFPISRPNLTFSTLTVSNMSPEDSSIYLCSVYPVGLQETQYFGPGTRLLVL.